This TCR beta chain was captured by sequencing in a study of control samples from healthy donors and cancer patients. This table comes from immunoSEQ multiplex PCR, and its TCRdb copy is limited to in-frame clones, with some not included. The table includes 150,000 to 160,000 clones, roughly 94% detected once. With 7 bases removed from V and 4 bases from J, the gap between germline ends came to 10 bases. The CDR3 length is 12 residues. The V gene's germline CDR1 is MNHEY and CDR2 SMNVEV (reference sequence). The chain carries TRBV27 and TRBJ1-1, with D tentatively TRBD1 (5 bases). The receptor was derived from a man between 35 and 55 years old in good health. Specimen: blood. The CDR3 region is CASKGRSTEAFF. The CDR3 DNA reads TGTGCCAGCAAGGGGCGAAGCACTGAAGCTTTCTTT.